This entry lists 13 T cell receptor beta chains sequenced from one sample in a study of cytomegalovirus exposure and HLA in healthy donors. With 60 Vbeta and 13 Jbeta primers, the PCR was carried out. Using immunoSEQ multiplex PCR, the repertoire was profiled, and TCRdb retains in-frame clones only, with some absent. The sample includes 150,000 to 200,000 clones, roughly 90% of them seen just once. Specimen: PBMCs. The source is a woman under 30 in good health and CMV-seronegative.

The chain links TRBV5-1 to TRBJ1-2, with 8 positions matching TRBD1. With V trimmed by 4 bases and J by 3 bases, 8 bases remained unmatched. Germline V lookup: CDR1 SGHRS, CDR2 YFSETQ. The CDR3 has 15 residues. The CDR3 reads CASSNGRTGHYGYTF. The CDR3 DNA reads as TGCGCCAGCAGCAACGGGAGGACAGGGCACTATGGCTACACCTTC.

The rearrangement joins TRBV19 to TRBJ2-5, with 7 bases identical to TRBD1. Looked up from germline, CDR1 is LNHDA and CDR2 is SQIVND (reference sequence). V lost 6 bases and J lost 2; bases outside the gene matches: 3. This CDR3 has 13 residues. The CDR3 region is CASRGQTQETQYF. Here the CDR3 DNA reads TGTGCCAGTAGGGGACAGACGCAAGAGACCCAGTACTTC.

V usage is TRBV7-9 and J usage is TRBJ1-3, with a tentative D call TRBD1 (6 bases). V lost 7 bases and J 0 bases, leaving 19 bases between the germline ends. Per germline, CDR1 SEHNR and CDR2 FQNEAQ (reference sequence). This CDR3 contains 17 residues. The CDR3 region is CASTSTGGSASGNTIYF. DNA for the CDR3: TGTGCCAGCACCTCCACGGGGGGCTCAGCCTCTGGAAACACCATATATTTT.

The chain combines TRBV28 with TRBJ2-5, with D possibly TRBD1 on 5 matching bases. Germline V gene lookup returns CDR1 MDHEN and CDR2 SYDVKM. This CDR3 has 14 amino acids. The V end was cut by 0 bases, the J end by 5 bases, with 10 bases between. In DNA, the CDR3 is TGTGCCAGCAGTTTATGGGGGCCCAGGGAGACCCAGTACTTC. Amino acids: CASSLWGPRETQYF.

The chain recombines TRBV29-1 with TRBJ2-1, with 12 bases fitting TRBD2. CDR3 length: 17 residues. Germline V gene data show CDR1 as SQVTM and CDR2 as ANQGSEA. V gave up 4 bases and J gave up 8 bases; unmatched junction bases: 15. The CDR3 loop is CSVGRLAGGPLRYEQFF. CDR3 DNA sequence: TGCAGCGTTGGTCGGCTAGCGGGAGGGCCTCTCCGGTATGAGCAGTTCTTC.

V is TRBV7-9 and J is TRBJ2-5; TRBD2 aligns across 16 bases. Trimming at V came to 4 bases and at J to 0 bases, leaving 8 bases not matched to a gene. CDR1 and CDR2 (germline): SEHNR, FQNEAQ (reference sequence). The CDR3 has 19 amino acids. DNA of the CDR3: TGTGCCAGCAGCTCTCTGGGGACTAGCGGGGGGGCGTACCAAGAGACCCAGTACTTC. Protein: CASSSLGTSGGAYQETQYF.

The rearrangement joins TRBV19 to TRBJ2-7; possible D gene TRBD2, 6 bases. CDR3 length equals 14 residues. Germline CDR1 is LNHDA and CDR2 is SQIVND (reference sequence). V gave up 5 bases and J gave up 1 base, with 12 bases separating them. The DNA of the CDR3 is TGTGCCAGTAGTGCGGGGTTTACGTCCTACGAGCAGTACTTC. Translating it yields CASSAGFTSYEQYF.

This chain's CDR3 is CASRNSGAYGYTF. CDR3 nucleotides: TGTGCCAGCAGAAACAGCGGGGCCTATGGCTACACCTTC. The rearrangement joins TRBV6-5 to TRBJ1-2; TRBD1 is a possible D gene (5 bases). CDR1 is MNHEY and CDR2 is SVGAGI in the germline V gene. V gave up 6 bases and J gave up 4 bases, with 12 bases separating them. The CDR3 is 13 residues long.

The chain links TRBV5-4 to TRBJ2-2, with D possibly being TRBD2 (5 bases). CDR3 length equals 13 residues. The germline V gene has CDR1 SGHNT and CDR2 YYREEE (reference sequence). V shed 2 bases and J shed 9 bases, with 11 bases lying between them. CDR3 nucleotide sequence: TGTGCCAGCAGCTTCTTTGGCGGGTGGGAGCTGTTTTTT. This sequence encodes CASSFFGGWELFF.

This CDR3 is CASNILAGEVTDTQYF. The CDR3 DNA follows: TGTGCCAGCAATATTTTAGCGGGGGAGGTCACAGATACGCAGTATTTT. The chain links TRBV2 to TRBJ2-3, with 9 bases that match TRBD2. Unmatched junction bases numbered 10, after V lost 7 bases and J lost 2 bases. The CDR3 extends over 16 amino acids. CDR1 is SNHLY and CDR2 is FYNNEI in the germline V gene. Full variable domain (rest looked up from reference TRBV2 and TRBJ2-3): EPEVTQTPSHQVTQMGQEVILRCVPISNHLYFYWYRQILGQKVEFLVSFYNNEISEKSEIFDDQFSVERPDGSNFTLKIRSTKLEDSAMYFCASNILAGEVTDTQYFGPGTRLTVL.

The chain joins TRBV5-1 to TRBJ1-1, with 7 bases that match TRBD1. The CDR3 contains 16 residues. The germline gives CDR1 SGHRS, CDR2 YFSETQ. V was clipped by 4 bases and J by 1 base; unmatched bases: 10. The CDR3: CASSPRQGSRNTEAFF. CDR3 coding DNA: TGCGCCAGCAGCCCCCGACAGGGATCTAGGAACACTGAAGCTTTCTTT.

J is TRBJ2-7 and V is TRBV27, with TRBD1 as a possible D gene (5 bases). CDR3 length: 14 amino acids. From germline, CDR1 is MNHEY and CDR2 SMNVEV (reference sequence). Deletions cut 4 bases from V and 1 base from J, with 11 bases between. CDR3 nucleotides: TGTGCCAGCAGTTCCGACAGTACTTCCTACGAGCAGTACTTC. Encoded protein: CASSSDSTSYEQYF.

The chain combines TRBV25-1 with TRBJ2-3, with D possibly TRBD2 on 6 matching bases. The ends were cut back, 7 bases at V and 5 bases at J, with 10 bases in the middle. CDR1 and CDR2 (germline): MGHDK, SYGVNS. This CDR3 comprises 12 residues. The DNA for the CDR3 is TGTGCCAGCATCTCCGGGGGAGATACGCAGTATTTT. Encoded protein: CASISGGDTQYF. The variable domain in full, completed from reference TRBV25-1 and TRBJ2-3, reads EADIYQTPRYLVIGTGKKITLECSQTMGHDKMYWYQQDPGMELHLIHYSYGVNSTEKGDLSSESTVSRIRTEHFPLTLESARPSHTSQYLCASISGGDTQYFGPGTRLTVL.